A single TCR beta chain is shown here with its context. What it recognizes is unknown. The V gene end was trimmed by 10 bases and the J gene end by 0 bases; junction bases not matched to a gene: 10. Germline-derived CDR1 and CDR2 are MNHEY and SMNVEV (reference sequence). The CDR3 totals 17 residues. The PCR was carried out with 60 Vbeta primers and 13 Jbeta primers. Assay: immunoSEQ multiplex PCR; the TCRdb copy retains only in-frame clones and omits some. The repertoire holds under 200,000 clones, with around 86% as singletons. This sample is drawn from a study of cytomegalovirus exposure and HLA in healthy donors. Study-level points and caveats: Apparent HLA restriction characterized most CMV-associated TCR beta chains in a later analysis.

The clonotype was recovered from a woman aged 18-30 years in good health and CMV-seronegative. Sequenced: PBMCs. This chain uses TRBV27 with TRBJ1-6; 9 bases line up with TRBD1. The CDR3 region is CATHTGQGISYNSPLHF. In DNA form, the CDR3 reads TGTGCCACCCACACGGGACAGGGAATCTCCTATAATTCACCCCTCCACTTT.